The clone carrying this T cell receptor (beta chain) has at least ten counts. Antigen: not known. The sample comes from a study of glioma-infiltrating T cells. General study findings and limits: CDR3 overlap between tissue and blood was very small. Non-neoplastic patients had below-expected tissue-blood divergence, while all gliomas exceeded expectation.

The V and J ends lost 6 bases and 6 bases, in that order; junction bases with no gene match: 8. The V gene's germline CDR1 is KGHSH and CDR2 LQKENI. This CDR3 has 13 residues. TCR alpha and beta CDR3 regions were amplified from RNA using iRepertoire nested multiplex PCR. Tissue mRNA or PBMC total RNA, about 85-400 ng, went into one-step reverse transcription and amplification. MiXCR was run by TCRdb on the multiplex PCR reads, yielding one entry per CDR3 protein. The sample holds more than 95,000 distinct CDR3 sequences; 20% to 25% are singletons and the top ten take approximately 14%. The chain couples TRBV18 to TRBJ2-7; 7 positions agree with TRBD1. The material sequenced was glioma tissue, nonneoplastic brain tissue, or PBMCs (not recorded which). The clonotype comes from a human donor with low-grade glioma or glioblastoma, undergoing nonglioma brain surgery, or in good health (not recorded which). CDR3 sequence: CASSLQRQGEQYF. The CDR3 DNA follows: TGTGCCAGCTCCCTACAACGACAGGGCGAGCAGTACTTC. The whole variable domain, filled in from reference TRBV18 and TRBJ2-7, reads NAGVMQNPRHLVRRRGQEARLRCSPMKGHSHVYWYRQLPEEGLKFMVYLQKENIIDESGMPKERFSAEFPKEGPSILRIQQVVRGDSAAYFCASSLQRQGEQYFGPGTRLTVT.